The 11 T cell receptor beta chains in this list originate from one sample, sequenced in a study of CD8 T cells in Susac syndrome. Random hexamers were used to reverse transcribe an amount of about 0.5 to 1 ug RNA. MiXCR, applied by TCRdb to the immunoSEQ multiplex PCR reads, yields one record per CDR3 protein. The table lists some 50,000 distinct CDR3 sequences, roughly 94% of them singletons. The specimen sequenced was CD8+ T cells from PBMCs. The receptors derive from a human donor with Susac syndrome.

V usage is TRBV9 and J usage is TRBJ2-5; D gene unclear. Germline V gene sequence: CDR1 SGDLS, CDR2 YYNGEE. The CDR3 contains 14 residues. Trimming stripped 2 bases from V and 3 bases from J, with 11 bases between. CDR3 residues: CASSVSGWEETQYF. The CDR3 DNA sequence: TGTGCCAGCAGCGTGAGTGGTTGGGAAGAGACCCAGTACTTC.

The rearrangement links TRBV20-1 to TRBJ1-5; D perhaps matches TRBD1 (6 bases). V was trimmed by 0 bases and J by 6 bases, leaving 15 bases between them. CDR3 length equals 15 residues. Germline loops: CDR1 DFQATT, CDR2 SNEGSKA (reference sequence). The CDR3 sequence is CSARDSRTGSQPQHF. In DNA, the CDR3 is TGCAGTGCTAGAGATTCTCGCACAGGGTCTCAGCCCCAGCATTTT.

The rearrangement uses TRBV29-1 and TRBJ1-1; no clear D gene. CDR1 and CDR2 from the germline V gene are SQVTM and ANQGSEA. The V end was cut by 7 bases, the J end by 1 base, with 7 bases between. The CDR3 sequence is 11 residues long. The CDR3 sequence: CSGQENTEAFF. CDR3 DNA sequence: TGCAGCGGACAAGAGAACACTGAAGCTTTCTTT.

J is TRBJ2-4 and V is TRBV5-6; D gene unclear. Germline CDR1 reads SGHDT; CDR2 reads YYEEEE. The CDR3 length is 12 residues. Trimming removed 7 bases from V and 4 bases from J, with 9 bases in between. The CDR3 protein is CASQDDKNIQYF. CDR3 DNA sequence: TGTGCCAGCCAGGACGATAAAAACATTCAGTACTTC.

V usage is TRBV7-2 and J usage is TRBJ2-5; no reliable D call. The CDR3 loop spans 13 amino acids. Germline CDR1 and CDR2: SGHTA and FQGNSA. Trimming stripped 3 bases from V and 3 bases from J, with 8 bases between. The CDR3 nucleotides are TGTGCCAGCAGCTTCGGCAGTAAAGAGACCCAGTACTTC. Its translation is CASSFGSKETQYF.

A single count supports this clonotype. The rearrangement links TRBV20-1 to TRBJ2-1; D unclear. V dropped 5 bases and J dropped 0 bases, with 23 bases sitting between them. The CDR3 contains 18 residues. The germline CDR1 and CDR2 sequences are DFQATT and SNEGSKA (reference sequence). This CDR3 reads CSAPVLRLKTSSYNEQFF. CDR3 in DNA: TGCAGTGCTCCAGTGTTGCGGTTGAAAACGAGCTCCTACAATGAGCAGTTCTTC.

The chain uses TRBV7-9 and TRBJ2-1; no reliable D call. V lost 4 bases to trimming and J lost 7 bases, with 5 bases between them. The germline CDR1 and CDR2 sequences are SEHNR and FQNEAQ (reference sequence). The CDR3 runs 11 residues. The CDR3 nucleotides read TGTGCCAGCAGCTCCTCTAATGAGCAGTTCTTC. It codes for CASSSSNEQFF.

The gene calls are TRBV15 and TRBJ1-1; D is unclear. Between the trimmed V and J ends, which lost 1 base and 7 bases, there was a span of 13 bases. In germline, CDR1 is LNHNV, CDR2 YYDKDF (reference sequence). This CDR3 is 14 amino acids long. The CDR3, as DNA: TGTGCCACCAGCAGAGGAGGTCAGGCGAATGAAGCTTTCTTT. Translating it yields CATSRGGQANEAFF.

This chain uses TRBV15 with TRBJ1-1, with D unclear. CDR1 is LNHNV and CDR2 is YYDKDF in the germline V gene (reference sequence). Trimming took 1 base from V and 4 from J, leaving 10 bases between them. The CDR3 loop spans 14 amino acids. The CDR3 protein is CATSRAGFSTEAFF. The CDR3 DNA reads as TGTGCCACCAGCAGAGCGGGGTTTAGCACTGAAGCTTTCTTT.

The J gene is TRBJ2-1, the V gene TRBV4-1; 7 bases match TRBD2. The length of the CDR3 is 16 residues. The germline CDR1 and CDR2 sequences are MGHRA and YSYEKL. V shed 0 bases and J 4 bases; nucleotides not matched to a gene: 6. CDR3 nucleotide sequence: TGCGCCAGCAGCCAAGAATTGGGGGGGAATTACAATGAGCAGTTCTTC. Translating gives CASSQELGGNYNEQFF.

The chain has TRBV5-1 and TRBJ1-1, with TRBD1 matching over 7 bases. This CDR3 spans 14 amino acids. The V gene end was trimmed by 7 bases and the J gene end by 0 bases; junction bases not matched to a gene: 6. CDR1 is SGHRS, CDR2 YFSETQ, per germline. Here the CDR3 reads CASDPTGMNTEAFF. CDR3 in DNA: TGCGCCAGCGATCCGACAGGGATGAACACTGAAGCTTTCTTT.